The 17 T cell receptor beta chains in this list originate from one sample, sequenced in a study of technical replicates of blood from a few donors. Method: immunoSEQ multiplex PCR; TCRdb's copy keeps in-frame clones and lacks some. This sample has about 100,000 clones, with approximately 95% found just once. Sequencing input: T cells isolated from PBMCs. Every receptor here comes from a human donor in good health.

The chain carries TRBV27 and TRBJ2-3; TRBD2 matches at 12 bases. J was trimmed by 5 bases and V by 7 bases; bases with no gene match: 10. Germline CDR1 MNHEY, CDR2 SMNVEV (reference sequence). The CDR3 covers 16 residues. CDR3 sequence (DNA): TGTGCCAGCACCTCACTAGCGGGAGGCCGGCGAGATACGCAGTATTTT. Encoded protein: CASTSLAGGRRDTQYF.

The chain uses TRBV7-2 and TRBJ2-1; D possibly corresponds to TRBD2 (5 bases). The CDR3 runs to 16 residues. Germline V CDR1 and CDR2: SGHTA, FQGNSA. V was cut by 6 bases and J by 6 bases, with 21 bases left in between. CDR3 DNA: TGTGCCAGCAGTTTTATCCTGCGCGGGCTTCGCAATGAGCAGTTCTTC. Its protein is CASSFILRGLRNEQFF.

The V gene is TRBV7-9, the J gene TRBJ1-2; D may be TRBD1 (6 bases). Per the germline V gene, CDR1 is SEHNR and CDR2 is FQNEAQ (reference sequence). V shed 5 bases and J shed 6 bases, with 16 bases lying between them. This CDR3 comprises 14 residues. The CDR3 sequence is CASSPSGDGNGYTF. The CDR3 nucleotides read TGTGCCAGCAGCCCCTCAGGGGACGGCAATGGCTACACCTTC.

The rearrangement links TRBV23-1 to TRBJ2-7, with 7 bases identical to TRBD1. TRBV23-1 is classed as an ORF, of uncertain function. The length of the CDR3 is 16 residues. Trimming removed 4 bases from V and 5 bases from J; junction bases left unmatched: 14. The CDR3 coding sequence is TGCGCCAGCAGTCTAAGATCATCTGACAGGGTGCACGAGCAGTACTTC. The encoded protein is CASSLRSSDRVHEQYF.

Note on this clone: The sample has other DNA sequences that encode this CDR3 too. This chain joins TRBV7-9 and TRBJ2-7; the D gene is possibly TRBD1 (5 bases). V was trimmed by 5 bases and J by 3 bases, leaving 11 bases between them. This CDR3 is built from 13 residues. Germline V CDR1 and CDR2: SEHNR, FQNEAQ (reference sequence). The CDR3 sequence is CASSRREDYEQYF. Here the CDR3 DNA reads TGTGCCAGCAGCCGCAGGGAAGACTACGAGCAGTACTTC.

This chain joins TRBV7-8 and TRBJ2-7; TRBD2 is a possible D gene (6 bases). The CDR3 loop spans 12 amino acids. CDR1 is SGHVS and CDR2 is FQNEAQ in the germline V gene. The V end was cut by 4 bases, the J end by 3 bases, with 7 bases between. CDR3 nucleotides: TGTGCCAGCAGCTGGGGACTCTACGAGCAGTACTTC. It is translated as CASSWGLYEQYF.

The V gene is TRBV20-1, the J gene TRBJ2-5, with a possible D match to TRBD2 (5 bases). V lost 6 bases and J lost 5, with 7 bases in between. The CDR3 is 10 residues long. Per the germline V gene, CDR1 is DFQATT and CDR2 is SNEGSKA (reference sequence). CDR3 residues: CSAGLETQYF. Written as DNA, the CDR3 is TGCAGTGCCGGACTGGAGACCCAGTACTTC.

V and J are TRBV6-1 and TRBJ1-1; TRBD1 agrees at 8 bases. This CDR3 spans 12 amino acids. Germline V lookup: CDR1 MNHNS, CDR2 SASEGT. The junction had 0 bases not matched to a gene; V was cut back by 6 bases and J by 3 bases. In DNA, the CDR3 is TGTGCCAGCAGGACAGGGGACACTGAAGCTTTCTTT. It translates to CASRTGDTEAFF.

The rearrangement uses TRBV5-1 and TRBJ2-7, with 11 bases lining up with TRBD1. CDR3 size: 14 residues. Germline CDR1 is SGHRS and CDR2 is YFSETQ. V lost 6 bases, J lost 4 bases, and 6 bases stayed unmatched. The CDR3 spells CASTSDRGRYEQYF. For the CDR3, the DNA is TGCGCCAGCACCTCGGACAGGGGGCGGTACGAGCAGTACTTC.

This chain joins TRBV9 and TRBJ1-4; the D gene is possibly TRBD1 (6 bases). This CDR3 contains 16 residues. Trimming took 0 bases from V and 7 from J, leaving 16 bases between them. Germline CDR1 reads SGDLS; CDR2 reads YYNGEE. The CDR3, as DNA: TGTGCCAGCAGCGTAGCGACAGGACCGATAGCTGAAAAACTGTTTTTT. Encoded protein: CASSVATGPIAEKLFF.

CDR3 region: CASSSQTGGVYEQYF. CDR3 coding DNA: TGTGCCAGCAGCTCACAGACAGGGGGTGTCTACGAGCAGTACTTC. This chain uses TRBV7-9 with TRBJ2-7; 9 bases are a match to TRBD1. Per the germline V gene, CDR1 is SEHNR and CDR2 is FQNEAQ (reference sequence). The CDR3 is 15 residues long. V lost 4 bases and J lost 3; bases outside the gene matches: 7.

The chain is built from TRBV4-2 and TRBJ2-2; possible D gene TRBD2, 7 bases. This CDR3 is 20 amino acids long. The ends were cut back, 0 bases at V and 1 base at J, with 21 bases in the middle. CDR1 and CDR2 (germline): LGHNA, YNFKEQ. CDR3 region: CASSQDEGGGSGENTGELFF. The CDR3 DNA reads TGTGCCAGCAGCCAAGATGAAGGGGGAGGGAGCGGAGAGAACACCGGGGAGCTGTTTTTT.

The V call is TRBV2, the J call TRBJ2-2, with TRBD2 matching 10 bases. The length of the CDR3 is 14 residues. Germline V lookup: CDR1 SNHLY, CDR2 FYNNEI. With 10 bases clipped from V and 1 base from J, the junction kept 3 bases outside the gene matches. Here the CDR3 reads CATRLAGNTGELFF. CDR3 coding DNA: TGTGCCACCCGACTAGCGGGGAACACCGGGGAGCTGTTTTTT.

The chain links TRBV6-5 to TRBJ1-2, with D maybe TRBD1 (5 bases). V was pared by 7 bases and J by 2 bases, with 8 bases between. CDR1 is MNHEY, CDR2 SVGAGI, per germline. The CDR3 loop spans 12 amino acids. CDR3 sequence: CASTAGNYGYTF. CDR3 coding DNA: TGTGCCAGCACCGCAGGGAACTATGGCTACACCTTC.

The V and J genes are TRBV2 and TRBJ2-3; 12 bases are shared with TRBD2. The CDR3 is 15 amino acids. Losses at the gene ends were 9 bases for V and 4 bases for J; bases not matched to a gene: 8. Germline V CDR1 and CDR2: SNHLY, FYNNEI. CDR3 sequence reads: CASTRTSGIADTQYF. In nucleotides, the CDR3 is TGTGCCAGTACCAGGACTAGCGGGATCGCAGATACGCAGTATTTT.

This clone was seen only once. The chain joins TRBV7-9 to TRBJ2-7, with 11 bases matching TRBD2. The CDR3 contains 16 residues. From germline, CDR1 is SEHNR and CDR2 FQNEAQ (reference sequence). The trim removed 5 bases at V and 6 bases at J, leaving 12 bases unmatched. The CDR3 loop reads CASSTQELAGVSEQYF. CDR3 DNA sequence: TGTGCCAGCAGCACACAAGAACTAGCGGGAGTTTCCGAGCAGTACTTC.

The chain combines TRBV6-5 with TRBJ2-7; D is possibly TRBD2 (5 bases). V was trimmed by 6 bases and J by 4 bases, leaving 13 bases between them. CDR3 size: 13 residues. From germline, CDR1 is MNHEY and CDR2 SVGAGI. In nucleotides, the CDR3 is TGTGCCAGCAGCTATGGACTTATTTACGAGCAGTACTTC. Translated, it gives CASSYGLIYEQYF.